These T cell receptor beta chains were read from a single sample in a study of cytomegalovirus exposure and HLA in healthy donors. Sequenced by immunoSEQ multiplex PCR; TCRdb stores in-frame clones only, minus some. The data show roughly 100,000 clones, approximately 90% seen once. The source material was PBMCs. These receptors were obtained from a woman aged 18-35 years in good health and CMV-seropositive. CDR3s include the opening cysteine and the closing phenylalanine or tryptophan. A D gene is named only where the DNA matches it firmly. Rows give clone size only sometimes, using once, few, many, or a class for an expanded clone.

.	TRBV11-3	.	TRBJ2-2	TGTGCCAGCAGCTTCTCAGTCCCCGACACCGGGGAGCTGTTTTTT	CASSFSVPDTGELFF
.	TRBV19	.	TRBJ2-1	TGTGCCAGTAGTGATGTGAATAGTGGCAATGAGCAGTTCTTC	CASSDVNSGNEQFF
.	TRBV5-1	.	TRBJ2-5	TGCGCCAGCAGCCTAAGCCCCGGGACACAACAAGAGACCCAGTACTTC	CASSLSPGTQQETQYF
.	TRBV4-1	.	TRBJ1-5	TGCGCCAGCACGCCCACAGGGACCAATCAGCCCCAGCATTTT	CASTPTGTNQPQHF
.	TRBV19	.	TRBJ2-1	TGTGCCAGTAGTACCCAGCTGGGCGTGGGCAATGAGCAGTTCTTC	CASSTQLGVGNEQFF
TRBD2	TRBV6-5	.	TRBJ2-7	TGTGCCAGCAGTTACTCAAAACGGGGGGGCCGAGGAGAGCAGTACTTC	CASSYSKRGGRGEQYF
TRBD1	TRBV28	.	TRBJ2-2	TGTGCCAGCAGATCATGGACAGGGCGTCCCGGGGAGCTGTTTTTT	CASRSWTGRPGELFF
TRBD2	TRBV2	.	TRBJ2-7	TGTGCCAGCCTTCAGCCCCCTAGCGGGAACTACGAGCAGTACTTC	CASLQPPSGNYEQYF
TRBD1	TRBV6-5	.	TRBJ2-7	TGTGCCAGCAGTTACTCCGACAGGGGCCCGAACGAGCAGTACTTC	CASSYSDRGPNEQYF
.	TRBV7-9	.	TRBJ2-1	TGTGCCACCGGGGGGCACCTGTACAATGAGCAGTTCTTC	CATGGHLYNEQFF
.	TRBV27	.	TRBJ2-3	TGTGCCAGCATTCCATACCATTCGGGGAGTTATACAGATACGCAGTATTTT	CASIPYHSGSYTDTQYF
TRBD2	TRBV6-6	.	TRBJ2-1	TGTGCCAGCAGTTACCTAGCGGGAGGGACCTACAATGAGCAGTTCTTC	CASSYLAGGTYNEQFF
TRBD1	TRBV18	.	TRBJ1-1	TGTGCCAGCTCCGCCGGGACAGGGCCGTACACTGAAGCTTTCTTT	CASSAGTGPYTEAFF
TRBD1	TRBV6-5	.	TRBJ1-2	TGTGCCAGCAGTTTCGACAGGGTCTATGGCTACACCTTC	CASSFDRVYGYTF
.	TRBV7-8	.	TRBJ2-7	TGTGCCAGCAGCTTAGCTGCAGGTGCCGGCTCCTACGAGCAGTACTTC	CASSLAAGAGSYEQYF
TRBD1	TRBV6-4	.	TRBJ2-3	TGTGCCAGCAGTGAAACAGGGGGCGAGGATACGCAGTATTTT	CASSETGGEDTQYF
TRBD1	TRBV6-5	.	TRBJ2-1	TGTGCCAGCACCCCCGGACAGGGAACCAATGAGCAGTTCTTC	CASTPGQGTNEQFF
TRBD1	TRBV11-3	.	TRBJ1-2	TGTGCCAGCAGCTCTCGTAACTTCGGGACAGCCGATGGCTACACCTTC	CASSSRNFGTADGYTF
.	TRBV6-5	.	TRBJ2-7	TGTGCCAGCAGTTACACACAGGGAACCTACGAGCAGTACTTC	CASSYTQGTYEQYF
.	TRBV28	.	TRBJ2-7	TGTGCCAGCAGTTTAGAGGAAGGAGGGACAGTGGGTCGCGAGCAGTACTTC	CASSLEEGGTVGREQYF
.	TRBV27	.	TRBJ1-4	TGTGCCAGCAGAACGTATCTAGGCGGGAGGAATGAAAAACTGTTTTTT	CASRTYLGGRNEKLFF
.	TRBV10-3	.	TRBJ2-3	TGTGCCATCAGTATGAGGACAAGCACAGATACGCAGTATTTT	CAISMRTSTDTQYF
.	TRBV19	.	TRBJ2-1	TGTGCCAGTAGTATCAGGGGGGCCTTGGGCAATGAGCAGTTCTTC	CASSIRGALGNEQFF
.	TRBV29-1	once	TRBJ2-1	TGCAGCGTTGACCTAGCGTATATTGAGCAGTTCTTC	CSVDLAYIEQFF
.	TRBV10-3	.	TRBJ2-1	TGTGCCATCAGTGAGCAGGGACTTGAGCAGTTCTTC	CAISEQGLEQFF
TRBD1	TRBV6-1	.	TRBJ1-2	TGTGCCAGCGACAGGGGAAGGATGGATGGCTACACCTTC	CASDRGRMDGYTF
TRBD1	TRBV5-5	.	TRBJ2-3	TGTGCCAGCAGCTTGGAGGCAGGGGGCAGAGGGGATACGCAGTATTTT	CASSLEAGGRGDTQYF
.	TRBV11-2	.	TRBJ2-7	TGTGCCAGCAGCTTAGAACCGGGTCCCGAGCAGTACTTC	CASSLEPGPEQYF
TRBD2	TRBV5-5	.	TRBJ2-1	TGTGCCAGCAGCTTGAGCGCCCTAGCGGGGGGCCTTGAGCAGTTCTTC	CASSLSALAGGLEQFF
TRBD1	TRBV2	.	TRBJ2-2	TGTGCCAGCCTGGGACAGATGAACACCGGGGAGCTGTTTTTT	CASLGQMNTGELFF
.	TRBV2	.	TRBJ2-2	TGTGCCCATACAAGGGGTGGTCCCGCGAACACCGGGGAGCTGTTTTTT	CAHTRGGPANTGELFF
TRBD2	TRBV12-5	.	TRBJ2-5	TGTGCTAGTGGTTCGGGACTAGCGGTCGGGGAGACCCAGTACTTC	CASGSGLAVGETQYF
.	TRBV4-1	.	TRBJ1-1	TGCGCCAGCAGCCAAGATCAGGGCCTGAACACTGAAGCTTTCTTT	CASSQDQGLNTEAFF
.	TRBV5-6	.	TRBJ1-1	TGTGCCAGCAGCCTCCTCTCTAGGCCCATGAACACTGAAGCTTTCTTT	CASSLLSRPMNTEAFF
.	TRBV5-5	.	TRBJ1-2	TGTGCCAGCAGCCGAGCGGGATCTAACTATGGCTACACCTTC	CASSRAGSNYGYTF
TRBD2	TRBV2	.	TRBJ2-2	TGTGCCAGCAGGTCGGGGAGGGGCACCGGGGAGCTGTTTTTT	CASRSGRGTGELFF
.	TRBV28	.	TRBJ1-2	TGTGCCAGCAGTTTCCCAAACGGGGGTAACTATGGCTACACCTTC	CASSFPNGGNYGYTF
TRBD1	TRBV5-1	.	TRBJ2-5	TGCGCCAGCAGACTAGACAGGGTGAAGACCCAGTACTTC	CASRLDRVKTQYF
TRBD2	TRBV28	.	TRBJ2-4	TGTGCCAGCAGTTCGAAGAGCGGGAGAAACATTCAGTACTTC	CASSSKSGRNIQYF
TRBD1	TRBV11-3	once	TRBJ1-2	TGTGCCAGCAGCTTGGTACAGGGGGCCAACTATGGCTACACCTTC	CASSLVQGANYGYTF
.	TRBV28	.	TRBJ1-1	TGTGCCAGCAAGATGGGACAACCGAACACTGAAGCTTTCTTT	CASKMGQPNTEAFF
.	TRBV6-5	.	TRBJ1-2	TGTGCCAGCAGTTTCCGGGGGATCACCTATGGCTACACCTTC	CASSFRGITYGYTF
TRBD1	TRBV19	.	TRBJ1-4	TGTGCCAGTAGTACCCCAACCGGGACAGGGAATGAAAAACTGTTTTTT	CASSTPTGTGNEKLFF
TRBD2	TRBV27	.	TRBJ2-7	TGTGCCAGCAGTACTCCACCTAGCGGAGTCTACGAGCAGTACTTC	CASSTPPSGVYEQYF